A single sample is the source of the 29 T cell receptor beta chains below, sequenced in a study of beta chain features in type 1 diabetes. The authors reverse transcribed all of the isolated RNA, so sequencing captured expressed TCRB transcripts. Repertoires were generated with immunoSEQ multiplex PCR, while TCRdb's copy carries only in-frame clones and drops some. The table lists roughly 250,000 clones, roughly two thirds of them singletons, with 0.053% in the top ten. The sequenced material came from naive CD4+ T cells from blood. These receptors came from a man aged 30 to 39 in good health.

This chain connects TRBV6-5 to TRBJ2-2, with 7 bases lining up with TRBD1. The CDR3 totals 14 residues. J lost 11 bases, V lost 6 bases, and 12 bases had no gene match. CDR1 is MNHEY and CDR2 is SVGAGI in the germline V gene. Here the CDR3 DNA reads TGTGCCAGCAGCCGCTCCACAGGGGTGAGAGAGCTGTTTTTT. The encoded protein is CASSRSTGVRELFF.

The chain carries TRBV5-1 and TRBJ2-1; TRBD2 agrees at 11 bases. Trimming at V came to 4 bases and at J to 3 bases, leaving 6 bases not matched to a gene. The CDR3 totals 16 residues. Germline V gene lookup returns CDR1 SGHRS and CDR2 YFSETQ. The CDR3 reads CASSPYLAGGYNEQFF. The CDR3 nucleotides are TGCGCCAGCAGCCCCTACCTAGCGGGAGGCTACAATGAGCAGTTCTTC. The complete variable domain, with remaining parts taken from reference TRBV5-1 and TRBJ2-1, reads KAGVTQTPRYLIKTRGQQVTLSCSPISGHRSVSWYQQTPGQGLQFLFEYFSETQRNKGNFPGRFSGRQFSNSRSEMNVSTLELGDSALYLCASSPYLAGGYNEQFFGPGTRLTVL.

This rearrangement joins TRBV12-2 to TRBJ2-3; the table's D call, TRBD2, was not checked against the DNA. TRBV12-2 is marked as a pseudogene. The CDR3 has 18 amino acids. The CDR3 loop reads CATQRGWCGTSGPDTQYF. In nucleotides, the CDR3 is TGTGCAACACAGCGGGGATGGTGCGGGACTAGCGGACCAGATACGCAGTATTTT.

This clone was found a few times. The V call is TRBV27, the J call TRBJ2-1, with TRBD2 matching 8 bases. CDR1 is MNHEY and CDR2 is SMNVEV in the germline V gene (reference sequence). The CDR3 is 15 amino acids. V trimming: 2 bases; J trimming: 9 bases; junction bases outside the gene matches: 9. The chain's CDR3 is CASSLQAGAYGEQFF. The CDR3 DNA reads as TGTGCCAGCAGTTTACAAGCGGGAGCTTATGGTGAGCAGTTCTTC.

A word on this clone: This specimen includes other DNA sequences encoding the same CDR3. The chain employs TRBV7-2 and TRBJ2-1; perhaps TRBD2 as D (5 bases). Germline V CDR1 and CDR2: SGHTA, FQGNSA. The CDR3 contains 14 residues. With 5 bases removed from V and 0 bases from J, the gap between germline ends came to 8 bases. CDR3 DNA: TGTGCCAGCAGCCCGGGAAGCTCCTACAATGAGCAGTTCTTC. Residues: CASSPGSSYNEQFF.

J is TRBJ2-1 and V is TRBV28; 12 nucleotides agree with TRBD2. The CDR3 length is 15 residues. The germline gives CDR1 MDHEN, CDR2 SYDVKM. Trimming cost V 5 bases and J 10 bases; bases outside gene matches: 9. The DNA for the CDR3 is TGTGCCAGCAGTCACCTAGCGGGAGGGCCCGAGGAGCAGTTCTTC. Residues: CASSHLAGGPEEQFF. Using reference TRBV28 and TRBJ2-1 for the parts outside the CDR3, the full variable domain is DVKVTQSSRYLVKRTGEKVFLECVQDMDHENMFWYRQDPGLGLRLIYFSYDVKMKEKGDIPEGYSVSREKKERFSLILESASTNQTSMYLCASSHLAGGPEEQFFGPGTRLTVL.

The chain combines TRBV7-9 with TRBJ2-5, with 13 bases identical to TRBD2. Germline CDR1 and CDR2: SEHNR and FQNEAQ (reference sequence). This CDR3 has 17 residues. Trimming removed 5 bases from V and 5 bases from J; junction bases left unmatched: 11. CDR3 sequence: CASSLSRTSGGEETQYF. The CDR3 nucleotides are TGTGCCAGCAGCCTCTCCCGGACTAGCGGGGGCGAGGAGACCCAGTACTTC.

V usage is TRBV7-2 and J usage is TRBJ1-2; D is uncertain. This CDR3 comprises 15 residues. CDR1 and CDR2 from the germline V gene are SGHTA and FQGNSA. The V end lost 2 bases, the J end lost 4 bases, and 14 bases lay between the germline ends. The CDR3 nucleotides are TGTGCCAGCAGCTTACATGGGGTTTTGGGCTATGGCTACACCTTC. It is translated as CASSLHGVLGYGYTF.

This chain connects TRBV29-1 to TRBJ2-7; D is perhaps TRBD2 (6 bases). CDR3 length: 15 amino acids. Trimming took off 5 bases at V and 2 bases at J, with 19 bases between the two ends. Germline V lookup: CDR1 SQVTM, CDR2 ANQGSEA. CDR3 residues: CSVRAGSGGAYEQYF. Here the CDR3 DNA reads TGCAGCGTTCGGGCGGGCTCCGGGGGAGCCTACGAGCAGTACTTC.

Only one count was recorded for this clone. This chain joins TRBV9 and TRBJ2-5, with TRBD2 as a possible D gene (6 bases). Deletions cut 0 bases from V and 5 bases from J, with 8 bases between. Germline CDR1 is SGDLS and CDR2 is YYNGEE. This CDR3 is 13 amino acids long. The CDR3: CASSVAGGETQYF. The CDR3 DNA reads as TGTGCCAGCAGCGTAGCAGGAGGGGAGACCCAGTACTTC.

The chain carries TRBV11-2 and TRBJ1-2; 7 bases fit TRBD1. The CDR3 spans 14 residues. Germline CDR1 reads SGHAT; CDR2 reads FQNNGV. Losses at the gene ends were 5 bases for V and 0 bases for J; bases not matched to a gene: 3. In DNA, the CDR3 is TGTGCCAGCAGCCCGGGGACAGCTAACTATGGCTACACCTTC. It is translated as CASSPGTANYGYTF.

The rearrangement joins TRBV30 to TRBJ1-2, with D possibly being TRBD1 (5 bases). Deletions cut 0 bases from V and 5 bases from J, with 16 bases between. Germline V gene data show CDR1 as GTSNPN and CDR2 as SVGIG (reference sequence). This CDR3 comprises 15 residues. The CDR3 spells CAWSVGQGPGYGYTF. The CDR3 DNA sequence: TGTGCCTGGAGTGTAGGGCAGGGCCCAGGGTATGGCTACACCTTC.

The chain couples TRBV19 to TRBJ2-5, with D unclear. The CDR3 totals 12 residues. The V end lost 3 bases, the J end lost 7 bases, and 9 bases lay between the germline ends. CDR1 LNHDA and CDR2 SQIVND come from the germline V gene (reference sequence). The CDR3 sequence: CASSMDRRTQYF. CDR3 coding DNA: TGTGCCAGTAGTATGGACCGACGGACCCAGTACTTC. The full variable domain, completed using reference TRBV19 and TRBJ2-5, is DGGITQSPKYLFRKEGQNVTLSCEQNLNHDAMYWYRQDPGQGLRLIYYSQIVNDFQKGDIAEGYSVSREKKESFPLTVTSAQKNPTAFYLCASSMDRRTQYFGPGTRLLVL.

J is TRBJ2-7 and V is TRBV6-5, with TRBD2 identical over 8 bases. From germline, CDR1 is MNHEY and CDR2 SVGAGI. The V gene end was trimmed by 0 bases and the J gene end by 0 bases; junction bases not matched to a gene: 1. This CDR3 contains 15 residues. The chain's CDR3 is CASSYSSGDSYEQYF. In nucleotides, the CDR3 is TGTGCCAGCAGTTACTCTAGCGGGGACTCCTACGAGCAGTACTTC.

The chain uses TRBV29-1 and TRBJ2-5; D tentatively reads TRBD1 or TRBD2 (5 bases each). CDR1 is SQVTM and CDR2 is ANQGSEA in the germline V gene. CDR3 length: 13 amino acids. V lost 6 bases, J lost 9 bases, and 20 bases lay in between. CDR3 nucleotide sequence: TGCAGCGTGCGAGGGGCCCTCATTTGGGCCCAGTACTTC. This sequence encodes CSVRGALIWAQYF.

Comment on this clone: Relative to the germline gene, one junction end is altered; a read error may explain this. CDR3 nucleotides: TGTGCCAGCAGTTTTCCTACAGGGGTCTGGATCTTT. Protein: CASSFPTGVWIF. The chain links TRBV28 to TRBJ1-1, with 7 bases aligning to TRBD1. The CDR3 consists of 12 residues. In germline, CDR1 is MDHEN, CDR2 SYDVKM.

V gene TRBV7-9 combines with J gene TRBJ2-7; D unresolved. This CDR3 spans 12 amino acids. The germline V and J ends were trimmed by 2 bases and 6 bases, with 8 bases remaining between them. Germline V gene sequence: CDR1 SEHNR, CDR2 FQNEAQ (reference sequence). The CDR3 reads CASSLYPVEQYF. The CDR3 nucleotides read TGTGCCAGCAGCTTATATCCTGTCGAGCAGTACTTC.

Only one count was recorded for this clone. This rearrangement joins TRBV11-2 to TRBJ2-1; D unresolved. The CDR3 spans 15 residues. V dropped 1 base and J dropped 0 bases, with 7 bases sitting between them. Germline loops: CDR1 SGHAT, CDR2 FQNNGV. CDR3 DNA: TGTGCCAGCAGCTTAGGTACACCCTCCTACAATGAGCAGTTCTTC. It yields the protein CASSLGTPSYNEQFF.

The chain employs TRBV5-6 and TRBJ2-3; D not certain. The CDR3 runs 14 residues. Trimming removed 0 bases at V and 1 base at J, with 6 bases between. Germline CDR1 SGHDT, CDR2 YYEEEE. The CDR3 region is CASSLDMGTDTQYF. In DNA, the CDR3 is TGTGCCAGCAGCTTGGATATGGGCACAGATACGCAGTATTTT.

The V call is TRBV29-1, the J call TRBJ2-7; the D gene could be TRBD1 or TRBD2 (5 bases each). With 5 bases removed from V and 2 bases from J, the gap between germline ends came to 13 bases. This CDR3 has 13 amino acids. Germline CDR1 is SQVTM and CDR2 is ANQGSEA. For the CDR3, the DNA is TGCAGCGTTCGGGGCAGGGTCACCTACGAGCAGTACTTC. Residues: CSVRGRVTYEQYF.

V and J are TRBV5-1 and TRBJ2-6; D is perhaps TRBD2 (6 bases). The germline CDR1 and CDR2 sequences are SGHRS and YFSETQ. The CDR3 has 18 residues. V lost 4 bases to trimming and J lost 0 bases, with 17 bases between them. CDR3 region: CASSDRDSGSSGANVLTF. DNA of the CDR3: TGCGCCAGCAGCGACCGGGACTCAGGCTCCTCTGGGGCCAACGTCCTGACTTTC.

This chain links TRBV29-1 with TRBJ1-2; D unclear. V was pared by 5 bases and J by 5 bases, with 12 bases between. Germline assignment: CDR1 SQVTM and CDR2 ANQGSEA. This CDR3 contains 12 residues. CDR3 bases: TGCAGCGTTTCCCAATTCTTTTATGGCTACACCTTC. It encodes CSVSQFFYGYTF.

The chain joins TRBV4-3 to TRBJ2-3; 9 bases map to TRBD2. The germline gives CDR1 LGHNA, CDR2 YSLEER. The CDR3 is made up of 16 amino acids. The junction had 3 bases not matched to a gene; V was cut back by 1 base and J by 1 base. CDR3 bases: TGCGCCAGCAGCCAAGTTGTAGCGGGAGGCACAGATACGCAGTATTTT. Its protein is CASSQVVAGGTDTQYF.

The V call is TRBV7-6, the J call TRBJ2-5; D remains ambiguous. CDR1 is SGHVS and CDR2 is FNYEAQ in the germline V gene. V was trimmed by 2 bases and J by 4 bases, leaving 8 bases between them. The CDR3 is made up of 13 amino acids. Here the CDR3 reads CASSLIPRETQYF. The CDR3 nucleotides read TGTGCCAGCAGCTTAATCCCGCGAGAGACCCAGTACTTC.

The chain uses TRBV29-1 and TRBJ1-2, with TRBD1 matching over 11 bases. V shed 6 bases, J shed 4 bases, and the junction held 4 bases outside the gene matches. The V gene's germline CDR1 is SQVTM and CDR2 ANQGSEA. The CDR3 runs 13 residues. CDR3 DNA: TGCAGCGTAGCCGGACAGGGGGCCTATGGCTACACCTTC. Protein product: CSVAGQGAYGYTF.

This clone was counted only a few times. This rearrangement joins TRBV18 to TRBJ2-3; unclear D gene. Germline lookup yields CDR1 KGHSH and CDR2 LQKENI. CDR3 size: 13 residues. V was pared by 1 base and J by 5 bases, with 7 bases between. CDR3 amino acids: CASSPQGIDTQYF. The DNA for the CDR3 is TGTGCCAGCTCACCACAGGGAATAGATACGCAGTATTTT.

The chain recombines TRBV29-1 with TRBJ2-3; 10 bases fit TRBD2. J gave up 2 bases and V 4 bases, and 3 bases lay outside the gene matches. In germline, CDR1 is SQVTM, CDR2 ANQGSEA. This CDR3 comprises 14 residues. CDR3 sequence: CSVAGLADTDTQYF. The CDR3 nucleotides read TGCAGCGTTGCTGGACTAGCGGACACAGATACGCAGTATTTT.

The V and J genes are TRBV7-2 and TRBJ2-1; 7 nucleotides agree with TRBD1. Per germline, CDR1 SGHTA and CDR2 FQGNSA. CDR3 length: 12 residues. The ends lost 4 bases at V and 12 bases at J; junction bases unmatched: 6. The CDR3 DNA follows: TGTGCCAGCAGCTCCCAGGGGGTGGCGCAGTTCTTC. Translation gives CASSSQGVAQFF.

The sample holds one count of this clone. J is TRBJ2-1 and V is TRBV9; TRBD2 matches at 10 bases. Trimming took 4 bases from V and 4 from J; bases not matched to a gene: 8. The CDR3 is 16 amino acids. Germline V CDR1 and CDR2: SGDLS, YYNGEE. CDR3 sequence reads: CASSPGSGGAYNEQFF. The CDR3, as DNA: TGTGCCAGCAGCCCCGGGAGCGGGGGGGCGTACAATGAGCAGTTCTTC.